Listed below are T cell receptor beta chains from one sample, sequenced in a study of OX40 agonist ivuxolimab in advanced cancers. TCRdb keeps only in-frame clones here, not all; method: immunoSEQ multiplex PCR. The data contain 7,000 to 7,500 clones, 65% to 90% of them singletons. The source was CD4+ or CD8+ T cells sorted from blood, collected in a trial of the OX40 agonist ivuxolimab. The receptors originated from an adult with an advanced solid tumor such as melanoma, head and neck, liver or kidney cancer. The CDR3 runs from the conserved cysteine through the conserved F or W. The D gene is left open where the match is weak. Clone size is not always given. Where it is, it says once, few, many or a class for expanded clones.

J gene: TRBJ2-5; CDR3 length: 14; V gene: TRBV7-6; clone size: -; D gene: -; CDR3 protein: CASSLDDGGETQYF; CDR3 DNA: TGTGCCAGCAGCTTAGATGACGGAGGAGAGACCCAGTACTTC
J gene: TRBJ2-1; CDR3 length: 16; V gene: TRBV12-5; clone size: -; D gene: TRBD1; CDR3 protein: CASGLADRGRGNEQFF; CDR3 DNA: TGTGCTAGTGGTTTGGCCGACAGGGGGCGAGGCAATGAGCAGTTCTTC
J gene: TRBJ2-1; CDR3 length: 15; V gene: TRBV7-9; clone size: once; D gene: TRBD2; CDR3 protein: CASSPPGLAPREQFF; CDR3 DNA: TGTGCCAGCAGCCCCCCCGGACTAGCGCCTCGCGAGCAGTTCTTC
J gene: TRBJ1-5; CDR3 length: 15; V gene: TRBV2; clone size: -; D gene: TRBD1; CDR3 protein: CASREQGAPSQPQHF; CDR3 DNA: TGTGCCAGCAGAGAACAGGGGGCGCCCAGTCAGCCCCAGCATTTT
J gene: TRBJ2-2; CDR3 length: 17; V gene: TRBV19; clone size: -; D gene: TRBD2; CDR3 protein: CASSPTSGGITTGELFF; CDR3 DNA: TGTGCCAGTAGTCCCACTAGCGGGGGGATTACAACCGGGGAGCTGTTTTTT
J gene: TRBJ2-1; CDR3 length: 14; V gene: TRBV9; clone size: -; D gene: -; CDR3 protein: CASSAWGGHNEQFF; CDR3 DNA: TGTGCCAGCAGTGCTTGGGGGGGGCACAATGAGCAGTTCTTC
J gene: TRBJ1-1; CDR3 length: 15; V gene: TRBV5-1; clone size: once; D gene: TRBD1; CDR3 protein: CASSPRDRRDTEAFF; CDR3 DNA: TGCGCCAGCAGCCCCCGGGACAGGCGGGACACTGAAGCTTTCTTT
J gene: TRBJ1-1; CDR3 length: 16; V gene: TRBV28; clone size: -; D gene: -; CDR3 protein: CASSFMGLGTNTEAFF; CDR3 DNA: TGTGCCAGCAGTTTCATGGGGCTGGGGACGAACACTGAAGCTTTCTTT
J gene: TRBJ2-1; CDR3 length: 15; V gene: TRBV12-5; clone size: once; D gene: TRBD1; CDR3 protein: CASGLVTDRNNEQFF; CDR3 DNA: TGTGCTAGTGGTTTGGTCACGGACAGGAACAATGAGCAGTTCTTC
J gene: TRBJ1-1; CDR3 length: 13; V gene: TRBV5-1; clone size: -; D gene: -; CDR3 protein: CASSPTSNTEAFF; CDR3 DNA: TGCGCCAGCAGCCCCACCTCGAACACTGAAGCTTTCTTT
J gene: TRBJ2-5; CDR3 length: 15; V gene: TRBV7-9; clone size: -; D gene: TRBD2; CDR3 protein: CASSSKRGGYETQYF; CDR3 DNA: TGTGCCAGCAGCTCAAAGCGGGGGGGCTATGAGACCCAGTACTTC
J gene: TRBJ2-7; CDR3 length: 15; V gene: TRBV7-9; clone size: -; D gene: TRBD1; CDR3 protein: CASSPKGQGTYEQYF; CDR3 DNA: TGTGCCAGCAGCCCAAAAGGACAGGGTACCTACGAGCAGTACTTC
J gene: TRBJ1-1; CDR3 length: 16; V gene: TRBV5-6; clone size: -; D gene: -; CDR3 protein: CASSLGAGQTITEAFF; CDR3 DNA: TGTGCCAGCAGCTTGGGGGCAGGACAAACGATCACTGAAGCTTTCTTT
J gene: TRBJ1-5; CDR3 length: 14; V gene: TRBV19; clone size: -; D gene: -; CDR3 protein: CASSYRAGNQPQHF; CDR3 DNA: TGTGCCAGTAGTTACAGGGCGGGCAATCAGCCCCAGCATTTT